Following are 6 T cell receptor beta chains from one sample sequenced in a study of blood T cell repertoires in COVID-19. Clones were read by immunoSEQ multiplex PCR, and TCRdb kept only the in-frame ones, dropping some. The repertoire holds about 160,000 clones, with around 82% as singletons. What was sequenced was peripheral blood. The receptors were sampled from a human donor with acute or convalescent COVID-19. The donor label of this sample is uncertain.

The chain combines TRBV9 with TRBJ1-5; unclear D gene. CDR1 and CDR2 (germline): SGDLS, YYNGEE. V lost 4 bases and J lost 4, with 9 bases in between. CDR3 length equals 13 residues. The CDR3 coding sequence is TGTGCCAGCAGCCTGGGCCAAAATCAGCCCCAGCATTTT. It translates to CASSLGQNQPQHF.

This clone was seen only once. This chain uses TRBV18 with TRBJ1-5; no clear D gene. The V gene lost 1 base and the J gene lost 5 bases, with 18 bases spanning the gap. The CDR3 extends over 17 amino acids. Germline CDR1 is KGHSH and CDR2 is LQKENI. The CDR3 protein is CASSPRARGGLDQPQHF. The CDR3 DNA follows: TGTGCCAGCTCACCACGGGCCCGAGGTGGACTTGATCAGCCCCAGCATTTT. The full variable domain, rest sourced from reference TRBV18 and TRBJ1-5, is NAGVMQNPRHLVRRRGQEARLRCSPMKGHSHVYWYRQLPEEGLKFMVYLQKENIIDESGMPKERFSAEFPKEGPSILRIQQVVRGDSAAYFCASSPRARGGLDQPQHFGDGTRLSIL.

The genes are TRBV5-4 and TRBJ1-1; D perhaps matches TRBD1 (5 bases). The CDR3 is made up of 15 amino acids. V was shortened by 2 bases and J by 0 bases, with 11 bases between the two germline ends. Germline CDR1 and CDR2: SGHNT and YYREEE (reference sequence). CDR3 loop: CASSFLTVLNTEAFF. The CDR3 DNA reads TGTGCCAGCAGCTTCCTGACAGTATTGAACACTGAAGCTTTCTTT.

The gene calls are TRBV4-2 and TRBJ1-2; TRBD1 might be the D (6 bases). The V gene lost 1 base and the J gene lost 8 bases, with 17 bases spanning the gap. Per the germline V gene, CDR1 is LGHNA and CDR2 is YNFKEQ. This CDR3 is built from 15 residues. CDR3 in amino acids: CASSQVSDRVKGYTF. In DNA form, the CDR3 reads TGTGCCAGCAGCCAAGTATCGGACAGAGTGAAGGGCTACACCTTC.

The chain recombines TRBV7-2 with TRBJ1-5; tentatively, D is TRBD1 (5 bases). Trimming left V 6 bases short and J 4 bases short, with 10 bases between. Per germline, CDR1 SGHTA and CDR2 FQGNSA. This CDR3 is built from 13 residues. CDR3 nucleotide sequence: TGTGCCAGCAGAACCGGGGGGAATCAGCCCCAGCATTTT. As protein: CASRTGGNQPQHF. Looking up the rest from reference TRBV7-2 and TRBJ1-5 gives the full variable domain: GAGVSQSPSNKVTEKGKDVELRCDPISGHTALYWYRQSLGQGLEFLIYFQGNSAPDKSGLPSDRFSAERTGGSVSTLTIQRTQQEDSAVYLCASRTGGNQPQHFGDGTRLSIL.

On this clone itself: Other DNA sequences in this sample translate to the same CDR3. The gene calls are TRBV19 and TRBJ1-2; 8 bases align to TRBD1. CDR1 and CDR2 (germline): LNHDA, SQIVND (reference sequence). With 5 bases clipped from V and 5 bases from J, the junction kept 4 bases outside the gene matches. There are 13 residues in the CDR3. CDR3: CASSPRTGYGYTF. The CDR3 DNA follows: TGTGCCAGTAGTCCGCGGACAGGGTATGGCTACACCTTC.